Shown below are 29 T cell receptor beta chains from a single sample sequenced in a study of identifying expanded T cells in peripheral blood. The table came from immunoSEQ multiplex PCR; TCRdb's copy has only in-frame clones and leaves some out. Among tens of thousands of clones listed, roughly 84% were seen once. Sequenced: blood. The receptors were sampled from a person between 18 and 75 years old in good health.

CDR3 DNA sequence: TGTGCCAGCAGCTTGCTTCCCTACGAGCAGTACTTC. The encoded protein is CASSLLPYEQYF. The chain joins TRBV5-4 to TRBJ2-7; D call uncertain. The CDR3 loop spans 12 amino acids. The V and J ends lost 1 base and 2 bases respectively, with 4 bases between them. Germline V gene sequence: CDR1 SGHNT, CDR2 YYREEE (reference sequence).

This sequence joins TRBV11-3 and TRBJ2-1; D is possibly TRBD2 (5 bases). CDR1 and CDR2 (germline): SGHNT, YENEEA. The V gene lost 0 bases and the J gene lost 10 bases, with 16 bases spanning the gap. CDR3 length: 15 amino acids. CDR3 protein: CASSLEADLIKEQFF. The CDR3 nucleotides are TGTGCCAGCAGCTTAGAAGCGGACCTGATCAAGGAGCAGTTCTTC.

The chain employs TRBV5-6 and TRBJ2-3; 10 bases agree with TRBD2. The germline gives CDR1 SGHDT, CDR2 YYEEEE. The CDR3 is 16 residues long. V gave up 0 bases and J gave up 5 bases; unmatched junction bases: 6. CDR3 DNA: TGTGCCAGCAGCTTGGACAGCGGGAGGGCCGAAGATACGCAGTATTTT. This gives the protein CASSLDSGRAEDTQYF.

The rearrangement uses TRBV28 and TRBJ1-2; D not certain. This CDR3 is 12 amino acids long. The V gene lost 7 bases and the J gene lost 5 bases, with 11 bases spanning the gap. CDR1 is MDHEN and CDR2 is SYDVKM in the germline V gene. The CDR3 here is CASTDGYYGYTF. The CDR3 DNA reads as TGTGCCAGCACAGACGGTTATTATGGCTACACCTTC.

The chain links TRBV19 to TRBJ2-1, with 14 bases matching TRBD2. The ends lost 6 bases at V and 9 bases at J; junction bases unmatched: 10. CDR3 length: 16 amino acids. The germline CDR1 and CDR2 sequences are LNHDA and SQIVND (reference sequence). The CDR3 sequence: CASRVQGTSGSLEQFF. DNA for the CDR3: TGTGCCAGTAGGGTCCAGGGGACTAGCGGGAGCCTTGAGCAGTTCTTC.

The chain uses TRBV7-9 and TRBJ2-3; no firm D call. The ends were cut back, 1 base at V and 0 bases at J, with 8 bases in the middle. Germline V gene data show CDR1 as SEHNR and CDR2 as FQNEAQ (reference sequence). The CDR3 is made up of 15 amino acids. The CDR3 spells CASSLDRPSTDTQYF. The CDR3 DNA sequence: TGTGCCAGCAGCTTAGACAGACCAAGCACAGATACGCAGTATTTT.

The rearrangement uses TRBV7-2 and TRBJ2-2, with a possible D match to TRBD2 (5 bases). CDR3 length: 15 amino acids. Germline CDR1 SGHTA, CDR2 FQGNSA. The germline V and J ends were trimmed by 4 bases and 2 bases, with 11 bases remaining between them. The CDR3 nucleotides are TGTGCCAGCAGCTCCGGGATCCTAAACACCGGGGAGCTGTTTTTT. It yields the protein CASSSGILNTGELFF.

This clone was counted only a few times. The chain employs TRBV18 and TRBJ2-2; D not resolved. Trimming pared 6 bases from V and 0 bases from J, leaving 5 bases between. The germline V gene encodes CDR1 KGHSH and CDR2 LQKENI. The CDR3 totals 13 residues. Here the CDR3 DNA reads TGTGCCAGCTCCGATTCGAACACCGGGGAGCTGTTTTTT. Residues: CASSDSNTGELFF.

This clone was detected only once. The V call is TRBV25-1, the J call TRBJ1-1; D call uncertain. The CDR3 is 12 residues long. V was pared by 3 bases and J by 8 bases, with 10 bases between. CDR1 is MGHDK, CDR2 SYGVNS, per germline. CDR3 protein: CASSDPTTEAFF. CDR3 sequence (DNA): TGTGCCAGCAGTGATCCGACAACGGAAGCTTTCTTT.

CDR3 nucleotide sequence: TGTGCCTGGACCACCGTGGCAGGGGGCACTGAAGCTTTCTTT. Translating it yields CAWTTVAGGTEAFF. The chain uses TRBV30 and TRBJ1-1; the match to TRBD1 covers 7 bases. Germline lookup yields CDR1 GTSNPN and CDR2 SVGIG (reference sequence). J gave up 4 bases and V 4 bases, and 9 bases lay outside the gene matches. This CDR3 region has 14 residues. Full variable domain (remainder filled in from reference TRBV30 and TRBJ1-1): SQTIHQWPATLVQPVGSPLSLECTVEGTSNPNLYWYRQAAGRGLQLLFYSVGIGQISSEVPQNLSASRPQDRQFILSSKKLLLSDSGFYLCAWTTVAGGTEAFFGQGTRLTVV.

This clone occurred a few times. This chain connects TRBV13 to TRBJ2-1; D is unresolved. With 5 bases removed from V and 0 bases from J, the gap between germline ends came to 14 bases. The germline V gene has CDR1 PRHDT and CDR2 FYEKMQ (reference sequence). This CDR3 region has 16 residues. The CDR3 bases are TGTGCCAGCAGCCCATCTAGAACAAGCTCCTACAATGAGCAGTTCTTC. It codes for CASSPSRTSSYNEQFF.

This clone is classed as medium-sized. The same CDR3 arises from other DNA sequences in this sample as well. V is TRBV10-3 and J is TRBJ2-1, with 8 bases fitting TRBD2. V gave up 4 bases and J gave up 7 bases; unmatched junction bases: 3. This CDR3 has 13 residues. The germline V gene encodes CDR1 ENHRY and CDR2 SYGVKD. CDR3 coding DNA: TGTGCCATCAGTGTACCTAGCGGGAATGAGCAGTTCTTC. Encoded protein: CAISVPSGNEQFF.

This clone was found many times. The chain combines TRBV28 with TRBJ1-2; D might be TRBD1 (6 bases). V was trimmed by 8 bases and J by 8 bases, leaving 9 bases between them. The CDR3 runs 10 residues. Looked up from germline, CDR1 is MDHEN and CDR2 is SYDVKM. The CDR3 DNA follows: TGTGCCAGCCTACAGGGCGGCTACACCTTC. Translating it yields CASLQGGYTF.

V is TRBV27 and J is TRBJ2-7; 9 nucleotides match TRBD2. The V and J ends lost 3 bases and 2 bases, in that order; junction bases with no gene match: 2. The CDR3 totals 14 residues. Germline-derived CDR1 and CDR2 are MNHEY and SMNVEV (reference sequence). The CDR3 region is CASSLGLAAYEQYF. CDR3 sequence (DNA): TGTGCCAGCAGTTTGGGACTAGCAGCCTACGAGCAGTACTTC.

This sequence joins TRBV28 and TRBJ1-1; D unresolved. This CDR3 has 14 amino acids. V was pared by 4 bases and J by 0 bases, with 9 bases between. Germline values: CDR1 MDHEN, CDR2 SYDVKM. The CDR3 bases are TGTGCCAGCAGTTATCTAGTTATGAACACTGAAGCTTTCTTT. Translation gives CASSYLVMNTEAFF.

About this clone: A junction boundary mismatches the germline segment, possibly from a read error. The CDR3 nucleotides read TGTGCTAGCAGCCCTACAGGGGGCGAGGCAGATACGCAGTATTTT. Amino acid sequence: CASSPTGGEADTQYF. J is TRBJ2-3 and V is TRBV7-7, with 9 bases lining up with TRBD1. In germline, CDR1 is SSHAT, CDR2 FNYEAQ (reference sequence). The CDR3 sequence is 15 residues long. The variable domain in full, completed from reference TRBV7-7 and TRBJ2-3, reads GAGVSQSPRYKVTKRGQDVTLRCDPISSHATLYWYQQALGQGPEFLTYFNYEAQPDKSGLPSDRFSAERPEGSISTLTIQRTEQRDSAMYRCASSPTGGEADTQYFGPGTRLTVL.

This chain joins TRBV19 and TRBJ1-1, with D maybe TRBD1 (5 bases). V shed 3 bases and J shed 1 base, with 9 bases lying between them. The germline V gene has CDR1 LNHDA and CDR2 SQIVND (reference sequence). The CDR3 has 14 residues. The CDR3 region is CASSIGGANTEAFF. The CDR3 DNA follows: TGTGCCAGTAGTATTGGAGGGGCGAACACTGAAGCTTTCTTT.

A few counts support this clone. The chain carries TRBV7-2 and TRBJ2-3, with 9 bases that match TRBD2. Germline assignment: CDR1 SGHTA and CDR2 FQGNSA. This CDR3 has 15 residues. The V segment lost 6 bases and the J segment 1 base; nucleotides outside the gene matches: 5. The DNA for the CDR3 is TGTGCCAGCAGTACACTAGCGGGTCGCACAGATACGCAGTATTTT. Residues: CASSTLAGRTDTQYF.

The J gene is TRBJ2-7, the V gene TRBV28; D may be TRBD2 (6 bases). The CDR3 sequence is 11 residues long. Per germline, CDR1 MDHEN and CDR2 SYDVKM. With 8 bases removed from V and 8 bases from J, the gap between germline ends came to 13 bases. The CDR3 bases are TGTGCCAGCGGAGGGGCAATTCAGCAGTACTTC. The encoded protein is CASGGAIQQYF.

The genes are TRBV19 and TRBJ2-7; 12 bases fit TRBD2. Per the germline V gene, CDR1 is LNHDA and CDR2 is SQIVND (reference sequence). There are 15 residues in the CDR3. J gave up 3 bases and V 1 base, and 1 base lay outside the gene matches. CDR3 nucleotides: TGTGCCAGTAGTATAGGGACTAGCGGGATCTACGAGCAGTACTTC. This gives the protein CASSIGTSGIYEQYF.

CDR3 nucleotide sequence: TGTGCCAGTGAATGGACTAGCGGGAGTTTCAACACCGGGGAGCTGTTTTTT. It translates to CASEWTSGSFNTGELFF. The rearrangement joins TRBV19 to TRBJ2-2; 13 nucleotides align to TRBD2. V lost 8 bases and J lost 2; bases outside the gene matches: 8. The CDR3 is made up of 17 amino acids. Germline loops: CDR1 LNHDA, CDR2 SQIVND (reference sequence).

The chain uses TRBV28 and TRBJ1-1; D is perhaps TRBD1 (6 bases). CDR1 MDHEN and CDR2 SYDVKM come from the germline V gene. V gave up 5 bases and J gave up 0 bases, with 13 bases separating them. The CDR3 consists of 15 residues. This chain's CDR3 is CASSVRTAMNTEAFF. In DNA form, the CDR3 reads TGTGCCAGCAGTGTACGGACAGCTATGAACACTGAAGCTTTCTTT.

The chain carries TRBV28 and TRBJ1-2; D remains ambiguous. Germline CDR1 is MDHEN and CDR2 is SYDVKM. V lost 5 bases and J lost 6, with 16 bases in between. The CDR3 contains 14 residues. The CDR3: CASSPRLRTNGYTF. DNA for the CDR3: TGTGCCAGCAGTCCGAGGTTGAGGACGAATGGCTACACCTTC.

The chain links TRBV10-3 to TRBJ2-7; TRBD1 matches at 10 bases. J lost 12 bases, V lost 0 bases, and 5 bases had no gene match. The CDR3 has 13 amino acids. Germline V gives CDR1 ENHRY, CDR2 SYGVKD. CDR3 sequence (DNA): TGTGCCATCAGTGAGTCGGGACAGGGGATCATGTACTTC. It encodes CAISESGQGIMYF.

The V gene is TRBV9, the J gene TRBJ2-1; 9 bases map to TRBD2. V dropped 4 bases and J dropped 5; count of bases not matched to a gene: 10. The V gene's germline CDR1 is SGDLS and CDR2 YYNGEE. The CDR3 extends over 16 amino acids. DNA for the CDR3: TGTGCCAGCAGCATTTTAGCGGGAGTAACCCACAATGAGCAGTTCTTC. Translating it yields CASSILAGVTHNEQFF.

The table lists this clone with a few counts. The chain couples TRBV5-6 to TRBJ2-7; D unclear. Per the germline V gene, CDR1 is SGHDT and CDR2 is YYEEEE. V dropped 4 bases and J dropped 0 bases, with 11 bases sitting between them. The CDR3 sequence is 14 residues long. The CDR3 is CASSTWPISYEQYF. CDR3 DNA sequence: TGTGCCAGCAGCACCTGGCCCATCTCCTACGAGCAGTACTTC.

The chain joins TRBV25-1 to TRBJ1-4, with D perhaps TRBD1 (5 bases). Trimming took 3 bases from V and 0 from J, leaving 5 bases between them. CDR1 is MGHDK, CDR2 SYGVNS, per germline. CDR3 length: 14 residues. CDR3 in amino acids: CASSDRATNEKLFF. The DNA of the CDR3 is TGTGCCAGCAGTGACAGGGCAACTAATGAAAAACTGTTTTTT.

The rearrangement links TRBV7-2 to TRBJ2-7; TRBD2 matches at 12 bases. Germline CDR1 reads SGHTA; CDR2 reads FQGNSA. V lost 0 bases to trimming and J lost 7 bases; unmatched junction nucleotides: 4. The CDR3 loop spans 15 amino acids. The CDR3 sequence: CASSLALAGGGEQYF. CDR3 nucleotide sequence: TGTGCCAGCAGCTTAGCCCTAGCGGGAGGGGGGGAGCAGTACTTC.

Only a few counts were recorded for this clone. The rearrangement uses TRBV7-2 and TRBJ2-7; 12 nucleotides agree with TRBD2. The germline V gene has CDR1 SGHTA and CDR2 FQGNSA. This CDR3 contains 16 residues. The ends lost 2 bases at V and 6 bases at J; junction bases unmatched: 8. CDR3 DNA sequence: TGTGCCAGCAGCTTATCGTCGACTAGCGGGAGACCCGAGCAGTACTTC. Translation gives CASSLSSTSGRPEQYF.